This section outlines one T cell receptor beta chain sequence together with its context. The sample is drawn from a study of blood T cell repertoires in COVID-19. The overall study: COVID-19 samples collected from the United States, Italy and Spain covered acute and convalescent phases. Sources were T cells, B-cell-depleted T cells, or PBMCs; the material itself was cDNA or gDNA.

Trimming took 1 base from V and 9 from J; bases not matched to a gene: 10. CDR1 MNHNS and CDR2 SASEGT come from the germline V gene. CDR3 length: 16 residues. In the study's own analysis: Reference gene primer amplification gave estimated nucleated cell counts. Here immunoSEQ multiplex PCR was the method, and the copy in TCRdb shows in-frame clones only, minus some. For V, J and clone size, that table is used; D and trimming come from the DNA. The table lists under 250,000 clones, more than 70% of them singletons. Sequences were obtained from PBMCs or T cells enriched from blood (not recorded which). This chain uses TRBV6-1 with TRBJ1-5; 9 bases are a match to TRBD1. This TCR was recovered from a man in his thirties or forties with acute COVID-19. The CDR3 sequence is CASSEGDRVPISPQHF. Here the CDR3 DNA reads TGTGCCAGCAGTGAAGGGGACAGGGTTCCTATTTCGCCCCAGCATTTT.